This T cell receptor (beta chain) originates from a study of blood T cell repertoires in COVID-19 (dated by TCRdb to the early 2020s). Background on the whole study: Samples from collaborators originated in the United States, Italy and Spain and spanned both the acute and convalescent phases of COVID-19. The prospective study material was composed of cDNA or gDNA derived from T cells, B-cell-depleted T cells, or PBMCs. The dataset comprised deeply sampled blood TCRbeta repertoires from subjects exposed to, actively infected with, or recovered from COVID-19. The repertoires were released in a freely available public database intended as a resource for research on the immune response to SARS-CoV-2. The samples were drawn from two sources: the first 160 participants of the ongoing ImmuneRACE study, and 1,000 to 1,500 subjects contributed by 6 global collaborators. The sample metadata nearly always contained a de-identified subject ID, COVID-19 status, age in years and sex. HLA class I and class II types, where available, came from metadata supplied by the sample provider rather than from assay-based typing. Findings and caveats that apply to the study as a whole: The quantity of clinical and demographic metadata differed by source and by participant and was supplied without curation.

The CDR3 starts with the cysteine, ends with the valine, and has 13 residues. The sequence is cut down to CDR3 DNA, 39 bases in frame from base 1. At the junction V is shortened by 2 bases and J by 7 bases, with 12 bases in between. CDR1 KGHSH and CDR2 LQKENI are derived from the germline V gene. TCRbeta CDR3 regions were amplified from genomic DNA by means of the immunoSEQ Assay, a bias-controlled multiplex PCR. Concerning the study's data processing: Within the assay, amplification of reference gene primers was used to estimate how many nucleated cells each sample contained. To quantify the absolute abundance of each unique TCRbeta CDR3 rearrangement, sequence reads were collapsed and filtered. For each sample, productive Simpson clonality was calculated by taking the square root of Simpson's diversity index across productive rearrangements. Held by TCRdb, this immuneACCESS table contains in-frame sequences only and omits some clones. Under half of the omission traces to an unresolved V gene where checked; the cause of the rest is unknown. V and J calls and clone size are as listed in that table; D and trimming were resolved from the DNA. Here the sample has about 110,000 clones; roughly 80% occur a single time. The top ten clonotypes cover roughly 4.4% of the sample.

A note on this clone: Its recognized antigen is unknown. Base qualities were left out, and no much larger clone turns up one base away.

The collaborating institutions used their own protocols to collect whole blood in K2EDTA tubes. For TCRbeta analysis, collaborator samples were shipped as frozen whole blood, as isolated PBMCs, or as DNA extracted from either sample type. This receptor chain uses TRBV18 and TRBJ2-7; D gene: possibly TRBD1, on 5 matching bases. Source material: peripheral blood. The source of this sequence is a human donor in a cohort sampled during active COVID-19. Read as DNA, the sequence is TGTGCCAGCTCACCATGGGGCGGCTTTGAGCAGTACGTC. Translated, it gives CASSPWGGFEQYV.